The 27 T cell receptor beta chains presented below share a single source sample, sequenced in a study of blood T cell repertoires in COVID-19. Libraries were prepared by immunoSEQ multiplex PCR; TCRdb keeps only in-frame clonotypes and omits some of them. The sample includes nearly 350,000 clones, around 86% of them seen just once. Input material: peripheral blood. The receptors stem from a woman in her forties or fifties with COVID-19, enrolled during active disease.

The CDR3 region has the DNA TGTGCCAGCAGCCAAAACTCGGGACAGGGCACAGATACGCAGTATTTT. Translated: CASSQNSGQGTDTQYF. This chain links TRBV7-3 with TRBJ2-3, with 8 bases aligning to TRBD1. This CDR3 region has 16 residues. The V and J ends lost 5 bases and 1 base, in that order; junction bases with no gene match: 8. Germline lookup yields CDR1 SGHTA and CDR2 FQGTGA.

CDR3 sequence reads: CSASSGANVLTF. The CDR3 DNA is TGCAGCGCCAGCTCTGGGGCCAACGTCCTGACTTTC. This chain links TRBV29-1 with TRBJ2-6, with D unresolved. Per the germline V gene, CDR1 is SQVTM and CDR2 is ANQGSEA. The CDR3 runs to 12 residues. The germline V and J ends were trimmed by 7 bases and 0 bases, with 4 bases remaining between them.

This clone was counted between two and nine times. This chain links TRBV10-2 with TRBJ1-2, with a weak D call TRBD1 (6 bases). The CDR3 spans 11 residues. Looked up from germline, CDR1 is WSHSY and CDR2 is SAAADI. V lost 10 bases and J lost 8, with 14 bases in between. CDR3 amino acids: CATHRDGGYTF. The CDR3 DNA sequence: TGCGCCACCCACAGGGACGGGGGCTACACCTTC.

This chain joins TRBV19 and TRBJ2-1, with 8 bases fitting TRBD2. The junction had 15 bases not matched to a gene; V was cut back by 7 bases and J by 4 bases. The CDR3 totals 17 residues. Germline V gives CDR1 LNHDA, CDR2 SQIVND (reference sequence). The CDR3 bases are TGTGCCAGTACCCTCGGGAGGGCTTCGGCCCGGTACAATGAGCAGTTCTTC. It translates to CASTLGRASARYNEQFF. Looking up the rest from reference TRBV19 and TRBJ2-1 gives the full variable domain: DGGITQSPKYLFRKEGQNVTLSCEQNLNHDAMYWYRQDPGQGLRLIYYSQIVNDFQKGDIAEGYSVSREKKESFPLTVTSAQKNPTAFYLCASTLGRASARYNEQFFGPGTRLTVL.

This clone appeared once. V usage is TRBV15 and J usage is TRBJ2-5, with D tentatively TRBD2 (6 bases). Germline V gene sequence: CDR1 LNHNV, CDR2 YYDKDF (reference sequence). This CDR3 spans 15 amino acids. V was clipped by 0 bases and J by 4 bases, with 12 bases between them. For the CDR3, the DNA is TGTGCCACCAGCAGAGATTTCGGGGGTGGAGAGACCCAGTACTTC. Its translation is CATSRDFGGGETQYF. Together with reference TRBV15 and TRBJ2-5, the CDR3 gives the full variable domain: DAMVIQNPRYQVTQFGKPVTLSCSQTLNHNVMYWYQQKSSQAPKLLFHYYDKDFNNEADTPDNFQSRRPNTSFCFLDIRSPGLGDTAMYLCATSRDFGGGETQYFGPGTRLLVL.

V is TRBV5-1 and J is TRBJ1-2, with a weak D call TRBD1 (5 bases). This CDR3 has 16 amino acids. V lost 2 bases and J lost 0, with 14 bases in between. CDR1 and CDR2 from the germline V gene are SGHRS and YFSETQ. CDR3 coding DNA: TGCGCCAGCAGCTTCCTAACGGGACTTACTAACTATGGCTACACCTTC. Translating it yields CASSFLTGLTNYGYTF.

The chain employs TRBV29-1 and TRBJ1-1; 10 positions agree with TRBD1. Looked up from germline, CDR1 is SQVTM and CDR2 is ANQGSEA. The V and J ends lost 7 bases and 4 bases, in that order; junction bases with no gene match: 15. The CDR3 loop spans 16 amino acids. CDR3: CSAPGTGENKGTEAFF. The CDR3 DNA reads TGCAGCGCGCCCGGGACAGGGGAAAATAAGGGCACTGAAGCTTTCTTT.

The rearrangement joins TRBV9 to TRBJ2-7; the match to TRBD2 covers 9 bases. CDR1 and CDR2 (germline): SGDLS, YYNGEE. J lost 7 bases, V lost 2 bases, and 13 bases had no gene match. This CDR3 contains 16 residues. This CDR3 is CASSVFSGSSRGEQYF. CDR3 nucleotides: TGTGCCAGCAGCGTCTTTAGCGGGAGCTCCCGTGGTGAGCAGTACTTC.

The J gene is TRBJ2-1, the V gene TRBV7-9; 11 bases are a match to TRBD2. CDR1 and CDR2 (germline): SEHNR, FQNEAQ (reference sequence). The CDR3 spans 16 residues. The trim removed 4 bases at V and 8 bases at J, leaving 10 bases unmatched. CDR3 sequence: CASSWGTSGSLDEQFF. The CDR3 nucleotides read TGTGCCAGCAGCTGGGGAACTAGCGGGAGTTTGGATGAGCAGTTCTTC.

The CDR3 region has the DNA TGTGCCAGCAGCGAAAACCTCCGGGACAGGGGCTACGAGCAGTACTTC. The encoded protein is CASSENLRDRGYEQYF. V usage is TRBV7-9 and J usage is TRBJ2-7; 10 bases match TRBD1. The CDR3 is 16 residues long. The ends lost 5 bases at V and 3 bases at J; junction bases unmatched: 10. Per the germline V gene, CDR1 is SEHNR and CDR2 is FQNEAQ (reference sequence).

The chain couples TRBV5-4 to TRBJ2-7, with 8 nucleotides matching TRBD2. The V gene's germline CDR1 is SGHNT and CDR2 YYREEE (reference sequence). Losses at the gene ends were 4 bases for V and 0 bases for J; bases not matched to a gene: 9. The CDR3 is 16 amino acids. The CDR3 loop reads CASSHSGSRSSYEQYF. The CDR3 nucleotides are TGTGCCAGCAGCCACAGCGGGAGCAGGAGCTCCTACGAGCAGTACTTC.

This chain connects TRBV19 to TRBJ2-7; TRBD1 matches at 11 bases. This CDR3 comprises 14 residues. With V trimmed by 7 bases and J by 2 bases, 4 bases remained unmatched. CDR1 and CDR2 (germline): LNHDA, SQIVND (reference sequence). The CDR3 sequence: CASTKGQGAYEQYF. CDR3 in DNA: TGTGCCAGTACCAAGGGACAGGGGGCCTACGAGCAGTACTTC. Drawing the rest from reference TRBV19 and TRBJ2-7, the complete variable domain is DGGITQSPKYLFRKEGQNVTLSCEQNLNHDAMYWYRQDPGQGLRLIYYSQIVNDFQKGDIAEGYSVSREKKESFPLTVTSAQKNPTAFYLCASTKGQGAYEQYFGPGTRLTVT.

This clone has just one count. V usage is TRBV6-2 or TRBV6-3 and J usage is TRBJ2-1; 11 positions agree with TRBD1. After removal of 5 bases from V and 7 bases from J, the junction contained 10 bases not matched to a gene. The germline V gene encodes CDR1 MNHEY and CDR2 SVGEGT. The CDR3 has 16 residues. CDR3 loop: CASSSGDRGFRNEQFF. In DNA, the CDR3 is TGTGCCAGCAGTAGCGGGGACAGGGGGTTTAGGAATGAGCAGTTCTTC.

The rearrangement joins TRBV13 to TRBJ2-7; TRBD2 matches 14 bases. CDR3 length equals 16 residues. Losses at the gene ends were 5 bases for V and 7 bases for J; bases not matched to a gene: 10. Germline CDR1 PRHDT, CDR2 FYEKMQ (reference sequence). CDR3 bases: TGTGCCAGCAGCGTACCGGGACTAGCGGGAGCTGGAGAGCAGTACTTC. Amino acids: CASSVPGLAGAGEQYF.

The count of this clone is one. This chain links TRBV5-1 with TRBJ1-4, with D possibly TRBD1 on 5 matching bases. This CDR3 has 14 residues. V was clipped by 4 bases and J by 2 bases, with 9 bases between them. Germline CDR1 SGHRS, CDR2 YFSETQ. The CDR3 DNA reads as TGCGCCAGCAGCCGGTCAGGGACTAATGAAAAACTGTTTTTT. Translating gives CASSRSGTNEKLFF.

The chain carries TRBV5-1 and TRBJ2-1, with D unclear. The CDR3 is 14 residues long. V was trimmed by 2 bases and J by 4 bases, leaving 10 bases between them. Germline V gene data show CDR1 as SGHRS and CDR2 as YFSETQ. CDR3 DNA sequence: TGCGCCAGCAGCTTACAAAGCGTTTACAATGAGCAGTTCTTC. Its translation is CASSLQSVYNEQFF.

This sequence joins TRBV10-2 and TRBJ2-1; 10 bases line up with TRBD2. CDR3 length: 16 amino acids. Per germline, CDR1 WSHSY and CDR2 SAAADI. V was clipped by 8 bases and J by 6 bases; unmatched bases: 13. In nucleotides, the CDR3 is TGCGCCAGCCCGAGACTAGCGGGTAATGGGAGCAATGAGCAGTTCTTC. Encoded protein: CASPRLAGNGSNEQFF.

The genes are TRBV7-9 and TRBJ2-7, with 9 bases lining up with TRBD1. V dropped 1 base and J dropped 5; count of bases not matched to a gene: 6. The CDR3 length is 15 residues. Germline lookup yields CDR1 SEHNR and CDR2 FQNEAQ (reference sequence). The CDR3 DNA reads as TGTGCCAGCAGCTTAGAGGGACAGGGTAGCAACGAGCAGTACTTC. It codes for CASSLEGQGSNEQYF.

This rearrangement joins TRBV7-9 to TRBJ1-5, with D unclear. The germline V gene encodes CDR1 SEHNR and CDR2 FQNEAQ (reference sequence). V shed 5 bases and J shed 2 bases, with 10 bases lying between them. The CDR3 sequence is 14 residues long. The CDR3 DNA sequence: TGTGCCAGCAGCCCTAACAGTGGCAATCAGCCCCAGCATTTT. It translates to CASSPNSGNQPQHF.

This chain joins TRBV5-8 and TRBJ2-5; 8 positions match TRBD1. The V and J ends lost 0 bases and 0 bases, in that order; junction bases with no gene match: 7. The germline V gene has CDR1 SGHTS and CDR2 YDEGEE. CDR3 length: 17 residues. The CDR3 protein is CASSLARTGMDQETQYF. As DNA, the CDR3 is TGTGCCAGCAGCTTGGCCAGGACAGGGATGGACCAAGAGACCCAGTACTTC.

Regarding this clone: Distinct nucleotide sequences in the sample also encode this CDR3. The rearrangement uses TRBV6-5 and TRBJ1-2; 8 bases are shared with TRBD1. This CDR3 is built from 14 residues. V was clipped by 6 bases and J by 1 base; unmatched bases: 4. The V gene's germline CDR1 is MNHEY and CDR2 SVGAGI. CDR3 sequence: CASSRGQGNYGYTF. CDR3 bases: TGTGCCAGCAGCCGCGGACAGGGTAACTATGGCTACACCTTC.

The chain recombines TRBV5-1 with TRBJ1-1; 8 positions match TRBD1. The germline gives CDR1 SGHRS, CDR2 YFSETQ. The trim removed 2 bases at V and 1 base at J, leaving 7 bases unmatched. The CDR3 consists of 16 residues. The CDR3 nucleotides are TGCGCCAGCAGCTTCGACCCCGGGACAGGGAACACTGAAGCTTTCTTT. Amino acids: CASSFDPGTGNTEAFF.

The V and J genes are TRBV2 and TRBJ1-5; TRBD1 is a possible D gene (6 bases). Between the trimmed V and J ends, which lost 5 bases and 3 bases, there was a span of 20 bases. Germline CDR1 is SNHLY and CDR2 is FYNNEI. The CDR3 consists of 17 residues. The CDR3 DNA is TGTGCCAGCAGTAAACTTACCACAGGGTTCTACAATCAGCCCCAGCATTTT. This encodes CASSKLTTGFYNQPQHF. Full variable domain (remainder filled in from reference TRBV2 and TRBJ1-5): EPEVTQTPSHQVTQMGQEVILRCVPISNHLYFYWYRQILGQKVEFLVSFYNNEISEKSEIFDDQFSVERPDGSNFTLKIRSTKLEDSAMYFCASSKLTTGFYNQPQHFGDGTRLSIL.

Only a few counts were recorded for this clone. The V and J genes are TRBV5-1 and TRBJ1-4; the match to TRBD1 covers 8 bases. This CDR3 spans 15 amino acids. CDR1 and CDR2 (germline): SGHRS, YFSETQ. With V trimmed by 4 bases and J by 8 bases, 10 bases remained unmatched. The CDR3: CASSAQGTGLEKLFF. In DNA, the CDR3 is TGCGCCAGCAGCGCTCAAGGGACAGGCCTGGAAAAACTGTTTTTT.

This clone was seen a few times. The J gene is TRBJ1-1, the V gene TRBV29-1; 10 positions agree with TRBD1. Germline assignment: CDR1 SQVTM and CDR2 ANQGSEA. The V gene end was trimmed by 0 bases and the J gene end by 0 bases; junction bases not matched to a gene: 7. The CDR3 totals 17 residues. As DNA, the CDR3 is TGCAGCGTTGAAGACGACAGGGGGCTTGCTATGAACACTGAAGCTTTCTTT. This gives the protein CSVEDDRGLAMNTEAFF.

The rearrangement joins TRBV7-3 to TRBJ2-1, with TRBD2 matching over 9 bases. V lost 1 base, J lost 0 bases, and 7 bases stayed unmatched. The CDR3 covers 18 residues. Per the germline V gene, CDR1 is SGHTA and CDR2 is FQGTGA. DNA of the CDR3: TGTGCCAGCAGCTTAAGGGGGACTAGCCTTGGCTCCTACAATGAGCAGTTCTTC. Its protein is CASSLRGTSLGSYNEQFF. Together with reference TRBV7-3 and TRBJ2-1, the CDR3 gives the full variable domain: GAGVSQTPSNKVTEKGKYVELRCDPISGHTALYWYRQSLGQGPEFLIYFQGTGAADDSGLPNDRFFAVRPEGSVSTLKIQRTERGDSAVYLCASSLRGTSLGSYNEQFFGPGTRLTVL.

This clone was picked up a small number of times. CDR3 residues: CASSSGSRSGRGNTIYF. The CDR3 bases are TGTGCCAGCAGCTCCGGGTCGAGATCCGGGAGGGGAAACACCATATATTTT. The rearrangement uses TRBV7-9 and TRBJ1-3; no firm D call. V was cut by 4 bases and J by 4 bases, with 20 bases left in between. This CDR3 has 17 amino acids. Germline V gives CDR1 SEHNR, CDR2 FQNEAQ (reference sequence).